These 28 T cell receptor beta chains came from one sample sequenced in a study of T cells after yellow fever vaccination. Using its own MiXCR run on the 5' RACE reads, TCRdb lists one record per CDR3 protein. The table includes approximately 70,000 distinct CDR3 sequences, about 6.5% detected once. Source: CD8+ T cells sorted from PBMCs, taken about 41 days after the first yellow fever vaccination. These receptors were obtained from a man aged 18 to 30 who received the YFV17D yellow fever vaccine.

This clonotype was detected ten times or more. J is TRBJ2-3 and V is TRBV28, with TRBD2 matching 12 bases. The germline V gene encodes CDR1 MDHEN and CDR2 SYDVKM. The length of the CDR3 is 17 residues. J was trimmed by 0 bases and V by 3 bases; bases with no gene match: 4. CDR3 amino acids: CASSFTGTSGSTDTQYF. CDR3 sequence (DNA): TGTGCCAGCAGTTTCACCGGGACTAGCGGGAGCACAGATACGCAGTATTTT.

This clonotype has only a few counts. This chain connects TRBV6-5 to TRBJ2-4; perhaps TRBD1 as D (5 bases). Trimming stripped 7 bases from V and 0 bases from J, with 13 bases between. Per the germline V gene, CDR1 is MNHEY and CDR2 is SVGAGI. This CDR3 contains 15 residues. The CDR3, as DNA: TGTGCCAGCATTTTAGGGGCCGCAGCCAAAAACATTCAGTACTTC. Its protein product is CASILGAAAKNIQYF.

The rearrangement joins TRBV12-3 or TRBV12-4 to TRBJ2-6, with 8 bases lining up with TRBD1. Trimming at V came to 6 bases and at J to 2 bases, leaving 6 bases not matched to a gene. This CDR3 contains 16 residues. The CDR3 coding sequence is TGTGCCAGCAGCTGGACAGGGTTGGCTGGGGCCAACGTCCTGACTTTC. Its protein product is CASSWTGLAGANVLTF.

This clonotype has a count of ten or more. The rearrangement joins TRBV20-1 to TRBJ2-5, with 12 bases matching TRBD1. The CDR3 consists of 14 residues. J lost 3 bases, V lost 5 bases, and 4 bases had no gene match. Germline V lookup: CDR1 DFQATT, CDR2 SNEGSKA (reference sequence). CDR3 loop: CSAGGQGAEETQYF. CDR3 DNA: TGCAGTGCTGGGGGACAGGGGGCCGAAGAGACCCAGTACTTC.

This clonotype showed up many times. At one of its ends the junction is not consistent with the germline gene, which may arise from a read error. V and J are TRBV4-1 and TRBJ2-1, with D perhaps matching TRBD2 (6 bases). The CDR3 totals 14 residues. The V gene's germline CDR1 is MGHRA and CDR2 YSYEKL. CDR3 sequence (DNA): TGCGCCAGCAGTCAAGATCTACTAGCCGGTGAGCAGTTCTTC. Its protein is CASSQDLLAGEQFF.

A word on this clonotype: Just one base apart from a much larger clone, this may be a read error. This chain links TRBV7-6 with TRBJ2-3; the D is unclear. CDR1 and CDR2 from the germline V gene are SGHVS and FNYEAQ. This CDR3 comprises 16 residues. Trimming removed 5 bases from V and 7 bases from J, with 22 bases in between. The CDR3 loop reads CASSGAPPPLAYTQYF. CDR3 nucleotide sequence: TGTGCCAGCAGCGGAGCCCCACCTCCCTTGGCATATACGCAGTATTTT.

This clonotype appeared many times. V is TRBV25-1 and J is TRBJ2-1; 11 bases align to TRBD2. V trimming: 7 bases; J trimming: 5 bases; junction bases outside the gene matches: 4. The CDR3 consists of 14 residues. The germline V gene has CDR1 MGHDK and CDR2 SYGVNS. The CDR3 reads CASTHSGGDNEQFF. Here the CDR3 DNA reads TGTGCCAGCACCCATAGCGGGGGGGACAATGAGCAGTTCTTC.

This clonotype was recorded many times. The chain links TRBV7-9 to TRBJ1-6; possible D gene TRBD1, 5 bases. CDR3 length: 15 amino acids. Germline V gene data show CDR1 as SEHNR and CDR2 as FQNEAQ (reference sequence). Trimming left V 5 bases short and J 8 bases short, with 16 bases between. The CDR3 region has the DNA TGTGCCAGCAGCCCCCCCCAGGGAGGGGATTCACCCCTCCACTTT. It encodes CASSPPQGGDSPLHF.

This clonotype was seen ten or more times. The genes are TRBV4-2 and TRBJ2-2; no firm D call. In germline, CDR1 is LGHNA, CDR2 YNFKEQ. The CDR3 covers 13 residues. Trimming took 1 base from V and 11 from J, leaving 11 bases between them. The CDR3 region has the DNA TGTGCCAGCAGCCAAGTAGCTGCTTCTGAGCTGTTTTTT. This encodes CASSQVAASELFF.

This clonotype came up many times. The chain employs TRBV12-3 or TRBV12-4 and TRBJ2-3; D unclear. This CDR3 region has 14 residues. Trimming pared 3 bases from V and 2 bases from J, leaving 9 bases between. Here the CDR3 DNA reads TGTGCCAGCAGTTTGGTCGGAAACACAGATACGCAGTATTTT. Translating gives CASSLVGNTDTQYF.

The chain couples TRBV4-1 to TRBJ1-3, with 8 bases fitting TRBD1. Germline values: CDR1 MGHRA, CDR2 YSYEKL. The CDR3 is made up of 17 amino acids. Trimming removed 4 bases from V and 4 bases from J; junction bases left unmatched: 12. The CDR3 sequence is CASSPTGASFSGNTIYF. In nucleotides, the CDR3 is TGCGCCAGCAGCCCGACAGGGGCCTCTTTCTCGGGAAACACCATATATTTT.

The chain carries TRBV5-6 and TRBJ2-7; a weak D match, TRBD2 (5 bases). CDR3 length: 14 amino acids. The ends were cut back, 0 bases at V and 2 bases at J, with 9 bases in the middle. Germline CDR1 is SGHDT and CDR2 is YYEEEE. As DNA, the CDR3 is TGTGCCAGCAGCTTGGCCCTAGCCGCCTACGAGCAGTACTTC. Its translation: CASSLALAAYEQYF.

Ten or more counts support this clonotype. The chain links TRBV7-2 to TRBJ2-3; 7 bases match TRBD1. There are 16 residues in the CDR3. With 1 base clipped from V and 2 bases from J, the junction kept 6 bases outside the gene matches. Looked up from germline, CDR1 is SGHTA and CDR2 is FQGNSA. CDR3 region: CASSLGGTAYTDTQYF. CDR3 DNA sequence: TGTGCCAGCAGCTTAGGGGGGACAGCCTACACAGATACGCAGTATTTT.

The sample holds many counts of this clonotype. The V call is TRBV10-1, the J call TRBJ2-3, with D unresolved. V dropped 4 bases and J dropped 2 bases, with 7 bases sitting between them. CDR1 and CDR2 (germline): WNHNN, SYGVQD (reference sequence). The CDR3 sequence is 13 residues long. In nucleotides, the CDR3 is TGCGCCAGCAGTGCCGGTCTCACAGATACGCAGTATTTT. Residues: CASSAGLTDTQYF.

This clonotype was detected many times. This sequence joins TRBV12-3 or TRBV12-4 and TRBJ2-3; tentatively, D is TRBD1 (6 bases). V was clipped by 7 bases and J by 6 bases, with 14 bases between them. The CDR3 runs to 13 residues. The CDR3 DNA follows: TGTGCCAGCATCACTCTGGGGGCCGATACGCAGTATTTT. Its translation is CASITLGADTQYF.

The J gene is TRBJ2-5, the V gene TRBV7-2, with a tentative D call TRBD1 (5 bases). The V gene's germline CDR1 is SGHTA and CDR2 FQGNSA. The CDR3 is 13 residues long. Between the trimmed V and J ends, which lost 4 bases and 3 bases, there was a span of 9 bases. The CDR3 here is CASSYKTEETQYF. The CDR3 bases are TGTGCCAGCAGCTACAAGACAGAAGAGACCCAGTACTTC.

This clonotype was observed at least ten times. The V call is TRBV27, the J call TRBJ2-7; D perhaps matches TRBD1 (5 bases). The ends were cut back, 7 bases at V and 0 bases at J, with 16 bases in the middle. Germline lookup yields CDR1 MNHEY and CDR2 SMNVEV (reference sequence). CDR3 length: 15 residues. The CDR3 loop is CASNDGADSSYEQYF. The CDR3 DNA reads TGTGCCAGCAACGATGGGGCAGATAGCTCCTACGAGCAGTACTTC.

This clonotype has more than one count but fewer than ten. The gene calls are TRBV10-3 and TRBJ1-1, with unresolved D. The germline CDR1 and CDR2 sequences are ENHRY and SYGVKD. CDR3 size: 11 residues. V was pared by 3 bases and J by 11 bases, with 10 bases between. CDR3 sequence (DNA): TGTGCCATCAGTGAAGGCAGTGGGGCTTTCTTT. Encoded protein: CAISEGSGAFF.

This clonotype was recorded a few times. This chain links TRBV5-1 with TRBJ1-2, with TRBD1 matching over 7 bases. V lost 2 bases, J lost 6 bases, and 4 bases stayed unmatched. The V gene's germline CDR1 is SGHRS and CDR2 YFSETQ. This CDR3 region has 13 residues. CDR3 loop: CASSLTGEDGYTF. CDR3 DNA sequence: TGCGCCAGCAGCTTAACAGGGGAAGATGGCTACACCTTC.

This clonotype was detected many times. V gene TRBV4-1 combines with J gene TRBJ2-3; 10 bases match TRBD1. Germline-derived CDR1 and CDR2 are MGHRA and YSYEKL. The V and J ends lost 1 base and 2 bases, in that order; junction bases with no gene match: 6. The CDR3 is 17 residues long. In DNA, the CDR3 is TGCGCCAGCAGCCAAGCCCCCGGGACAGGGGTCACAGATACGCAGTATTTT. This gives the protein CASSQAPGTGVTDTQYF.

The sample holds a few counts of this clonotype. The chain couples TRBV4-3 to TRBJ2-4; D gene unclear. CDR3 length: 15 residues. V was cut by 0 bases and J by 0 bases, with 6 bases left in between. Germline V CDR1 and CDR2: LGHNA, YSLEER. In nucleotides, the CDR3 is TGCGCCAGCAGCCAAGATACGATAGCCAAAAACATTCAGTACTTC. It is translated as CASSQDTIAKNIQYF.

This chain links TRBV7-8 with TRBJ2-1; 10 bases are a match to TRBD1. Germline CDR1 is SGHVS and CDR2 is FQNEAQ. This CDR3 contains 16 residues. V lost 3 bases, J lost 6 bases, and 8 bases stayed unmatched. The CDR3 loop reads CASSFQGGTGANEQFF. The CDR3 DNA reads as TGTGCCAGCAGCTTCCAAGGAGGGACAGGGGCCAATGAGCAGTTCTTC.

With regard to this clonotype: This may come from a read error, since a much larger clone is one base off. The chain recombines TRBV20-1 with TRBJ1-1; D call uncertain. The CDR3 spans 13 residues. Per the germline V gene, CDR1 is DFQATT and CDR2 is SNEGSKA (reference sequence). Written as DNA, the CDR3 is TGCTGTGCTAGATCAGGCCAAAACTCTGAAGCTTTCTTT. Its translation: CCARSGQNSEAFF.

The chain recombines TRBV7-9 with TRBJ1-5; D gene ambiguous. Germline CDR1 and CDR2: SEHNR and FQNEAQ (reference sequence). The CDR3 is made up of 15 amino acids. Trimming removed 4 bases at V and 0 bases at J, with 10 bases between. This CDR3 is CASSSQTDSNQPQHF. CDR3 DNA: TGTGCCAGCAGCTCCCAGACGGATAGCAATCAGCCCCAGCATTTT.

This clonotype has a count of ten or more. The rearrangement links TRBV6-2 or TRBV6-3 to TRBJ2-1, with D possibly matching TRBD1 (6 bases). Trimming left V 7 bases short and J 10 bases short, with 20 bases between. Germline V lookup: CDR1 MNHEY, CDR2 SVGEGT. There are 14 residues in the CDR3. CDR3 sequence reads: CASTEGDWGTEQFF. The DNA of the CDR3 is TGTGCCAGCACCGAGGGGGATTGGGGGACGGAGCAGTTCTTC.

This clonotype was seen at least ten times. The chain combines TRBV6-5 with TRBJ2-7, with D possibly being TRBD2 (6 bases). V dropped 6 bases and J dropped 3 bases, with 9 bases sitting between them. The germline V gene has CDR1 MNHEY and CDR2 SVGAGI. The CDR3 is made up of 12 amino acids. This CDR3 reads CASSWGDYEQYF. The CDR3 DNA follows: TGTGCCAGCAGCTGGGGGGACTACGAGCAGTACTTC.

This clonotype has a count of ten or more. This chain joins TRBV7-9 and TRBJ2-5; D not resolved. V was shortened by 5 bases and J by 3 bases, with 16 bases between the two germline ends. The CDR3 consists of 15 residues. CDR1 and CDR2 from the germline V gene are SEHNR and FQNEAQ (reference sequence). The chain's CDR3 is CASSTRNWFEETQYF. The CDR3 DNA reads TGTGCCAGCAGCACAAGAAATTGGTTCGAAGAGACCCAGTACTTC.

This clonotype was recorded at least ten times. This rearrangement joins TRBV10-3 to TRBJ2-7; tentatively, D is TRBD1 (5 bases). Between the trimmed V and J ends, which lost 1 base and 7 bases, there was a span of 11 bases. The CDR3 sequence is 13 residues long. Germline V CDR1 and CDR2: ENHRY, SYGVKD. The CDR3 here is CAISELIGAEQYV. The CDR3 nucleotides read TGTGCCATCAGTGAGTTAATAGGGGCTGAGCAGTACGTC.